This T cell receptor (beta chain) was sequenced during a study of T cells in localized non-small cell lung cancer. Regarding the study as a whole: Higher T cell density in the blood was associated with longer overall survival, whereas higher adjacent-lung clonality associated with shorter survival.

Measured with immunoSEQ multiplex PCR; TCRdb has only the in-frame clones, and not every one. Found here are about 21,000 clones, about nine tenths of them singletons; the top ten hold over 7.5%. As regards this clone: What it binds is not known.

Germline CDR1 SGHRS, CDR2 YFSETQ. The CDR3 has 13 amino acids. Trimming removed 1 base at V and 6 bases at J, with 10 bases between. The sequencing used peripheral blood, collected before any cancer treatment. This sequence originates from a man aged 35 to 69 with stage I lung adenocarcinoma. The gene calls are TRBV5-1 and TRBJ1-2; D might be TRBD1 (6 bases). CDR3 nucleotides: TGCGCCAGCAGCTTGTCGGGGGCGGATGGCTACACCTTC. This translates into CASSLSGADGYTF.